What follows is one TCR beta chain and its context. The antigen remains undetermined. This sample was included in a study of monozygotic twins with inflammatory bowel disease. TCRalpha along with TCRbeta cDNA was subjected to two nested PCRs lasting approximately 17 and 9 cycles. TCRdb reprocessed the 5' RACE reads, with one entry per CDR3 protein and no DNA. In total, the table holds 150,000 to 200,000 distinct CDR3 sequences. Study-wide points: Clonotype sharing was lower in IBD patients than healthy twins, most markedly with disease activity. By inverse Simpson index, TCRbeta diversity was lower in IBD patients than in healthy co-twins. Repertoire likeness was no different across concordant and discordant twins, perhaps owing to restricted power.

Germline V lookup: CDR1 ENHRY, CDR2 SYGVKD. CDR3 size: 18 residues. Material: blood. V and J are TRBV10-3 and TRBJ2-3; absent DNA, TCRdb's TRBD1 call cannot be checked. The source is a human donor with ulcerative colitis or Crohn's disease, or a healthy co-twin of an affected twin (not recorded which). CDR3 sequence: CAISDPEYARGLTDTQYF.